This is a list of T cell receptor beta chains from one sample in a study of blood T cell repertoires in COVID-19. Produced via immunoSEQ multiplex PCR; TCRdb's table is partial and in-frame only. In the table there are 150,000 to 200,000 clones, approximately 84% of which are singletons. What was sequenced was peripheral blood. The receptors here all came from a woman older than 75 with acute or convalescent COVID-19. The CDR3 runs from the conserved cysteine through the conserved F or W. Each record gives: D gene, V gene, J gene, clone size, CDR3 protein, CDR3 DNA. The D gene is left open where the match is weak. For some rows the clone size is stated as once, few or many, or as a class when expanded; others skip it.

TRBD2	TRBV3-1/TRBV3-2	TRBJ2-5	.	CASSQLGGLAKTQYF	TGTGCCAGCAGCCAGCTTGGAGGACTAGCGAAGACCCAGTACTTC
.	TRBV5-1	TRBJ1-1	few	CASSQGQVLAEAFF	TGCGCCAGCAGCCAGGGACAAGTGTTGGCTGAAGCTTTCTTT
.	TRBV11-2	TRBJ1-2	.	CASSSQGGNTF	TGTGCCAGCAGCTCCCAGGGTGGAAACACCTTC
TRBD1	TRBV11-3	TRBJ2-3	.	CASSFGTQGADTQYF	TGTGCCAGCAGCTTCGGGACCCAGGGGGCAGATACGCAGTATTTT
.	TRBV9	TRBJ2-6	.	CASSTGGFLSSGANVLTF	TGTGCCAGCAGCACAGGAGGGTTTTTAAGCTCTGGGGCCAACGTCCTGACTTTC
.	TRBV6-5	TRBJ1-1	once	CASSYSGTNTEAFF	TGTGCCAGCAGTTACAGCGGCACCAACACTGAAGCTTTCTTT
TRBD2	TRBV7-6	TRBJ2-5	.	CASSQGLAQKETQYF	TGTGCCAGCAGCCAAGGACTAGCGCAGAAAGAGACCCAGTACTTC
.	TRBV7-2	TRBJ2-1	.	CASSLVEGSSYNEQFF	TGTGCCAGCAGCTTAGTCGAGGGAAGCTCCTACAATGAGCAGTTCTTC
.	TRBV7-9	TRBJ2-4	.	CASSRVGGLAKNIQYF	TGTGCCAGCAGCCGCGTGGGGGGGCTAGCCAAAAACATTCAGTACTTC
TRBD2	TRBV12-5	TRBJ2-1	.	CASGLGLAGVYNEQFF	TGTGCTAGTGGTTTGGGACTAGCGGGGGTCTACAATGAGCAGTTCTTC
.	TRBV4-3	TRBJ2-2	.	CASSQVVGAGELFF	TGCGCCAGCAGCCAAGTGGTGGGAGCCGGGGAGCTGTTTTTT
.	TRBV28	TRBJ1-5	.	CASGLPPSQPQHF	TGTGCCAGCGGACTTCCGCCTAGCCAGCCCCAGCATTTT
TRBD1	TRBV5-1	TRBJ2-7	.	CASSTGQGISYEQYF	TGCGCCAGCAGCACGGGACAGGGGATCTCCTACGAGCAGTACTTC
.	TRBV1	TRBJ2-1	.	CTSSHRTSATCYNEQFF	TGCACCAGCAGTCACCGGACTAGCGCTACGTGTTACAATGAGCAGTTCTTC
.	TRBV2	TRBJ1-1	few	CASSAPRGGLTEAFF	TGTGCCAGCAGTGCTCCTAGGGGAGGGCTCACTGAAGCTTTCTTT
TRBD1	TRBV18	TRBJ2-2	.	CASSPAGTGDTGELFF	TGTGCCAGCTCACCGGCCGGGACAGGCGACACCGGGGAGCTGTTTTTT
.	TRBV11-2	TRBJ2-1	few	CASSLGHYNEQFF	TGTGCCAGCAGCTTAGGACACTACAATGAGCAGTTCTTC
TRBD1	TRBV12-3/TRBV12-4	TRBJ2-7	.	CASSWDRGYEQYF	TGTGCCAGCAGTTGGGACAGGGGCTACGAGCAGTACTTC
.	TRBV29-1	TRBJ2-5	few	CSVGGQAETQYF	TGCAGCGTGGGCGGGCAGGCAGAGACCCAGTACTTC
TRBD2	TRBV10-1	TRBJ2-2	.	CASSTLSGGRVGELFF	TGCGCCAGCAGCACCCTTAGCGGGGGACGGGTCGGGGAGCTGTTTTTT
TRBD1	TRBV7-2	TRBJ1-1	.	CASSPRQGLFGTEAFF	TGTGCCAGCAGCCCCCGACAGGGCTTGTTCGGCACTGAAGCTTTCTTT
TRBD1	TRBV7-9	TRBJ1-3	.	CASTRQGPTGGNTIYF	TGTGCCAGCACCAGACAGGGACCAACCGGAGGGAACACCATATATTTT
TRBD2	TRBV6-5	TRBJ2-3	.	CASRRERDSTDTQYF	TGTGCCAGCAGAAGGGAGCGGGACAGCACAGATACGCAGTATTTT
TRBD2	TRBV5-1	TRBJ2-4	.	CASSEGVAGGNIQYF	TGCGCCAGCAGCGAAGGGGTAGCGGGAGGTAACATTCAGTACTTC
.	TRBV6-2/TRBV6-3	TRBJ2-7	.	CASSYPLPGRRRRDEQYF	TGTGCCAGCAGTTACCCCCTCCCGGGCCGCCGTCGGCGGGACGAGCAGTACTTC
TRBD2	TRBV30	TRBJ2-5	.	CAWSDGMAGVGETQYF	TGTGCCTGGAGCGACGGTATGGCGGGAGTGGGAGAGACCCAGTACTTC
TRBD1	TRBV6-6	TRBJ2-1	.	CASSRLLGQGAYNEQFF	TGTGCCAGCAGTCGCCTATTGGGACAGGGAGCCTACAATGAGCAGTTCTTC
.	TRBV5-4	TRBJ2-2	.	CASSLAVPTSVGELFF	TGTGCCAGCAGCTTGGCCGTTCCTACCTCGGTCGGGGAGCTGTTTTTT
.	TRBV28	TRBJ1-3	.	CASSFGRRSGNTIYF	TGTGCCAGCAGTTTCGGGAGGCGCTCTGGAAACACCATATATTTT
TRBD2	TRBV19	TRBJ2-1	.	CASSSGRRSNEQFF	TGTGCCAGTTCTAGCGGGAGACGCTCCAATGAGCAGTTCTTC
TRBD2	TRBV5-1	TRBJ2-1	.	CASSLEGGSSYNEQFF	TGCGCCAGCAGCTTGGAAGGCGGGAGCTCCTACAATGAGCAGTTCTTC
TRBD2	TRBV10-1	TRBJ2-1	.	CASSESGGGTYNEQFF	TGCGCCAGCAGTGAGTCCGGGGGGGGGACCTACAATGAGCAGTTCTTC
TRBD2	TRBV7-9	TRBJ2-1	.	CASSLAGRAGNEQFF	TGTGCCAGCAGCTTAGCCGGGAGGGCCGGGAATGAGCAGTTCTTC
.	TRBV10-3	TRBJ2-1	.	CATLRDSYNEQFF	TGTGCCACTCTCCGGGACTCATACAATGAGCAGTTCTTC
.	TRBV6-2/TRBV6-3	TRBJ2-5	.	CASSNQGGGTQYF	TGTGCCAGCAGTAACCAGGGAGGGGGGACCCAGTACTTC
.	TRBV19	TRBJ1-3	.	CASSIRGVSGNTIYF	TGTGCCAGTAGTATTCGGGGAGTATCAGGAAACACCATATATTTT
.	TRBV29-1	TRBJ2-6	.	CSVATAGANVLTF	TGCAGCGTCGCGACAGCTGGGGCCAACGTCCTGACTTTC
.	TRBV28	TRBJ1-3	.	CASTHQSGNTIYF	TGTGCCAGCACCCATCAATCTGGAAACACCATATATTTT
.	TRBV28	TRBJ2-2	.	CASSPRGYGELFF	TGTGCCAGCTCTCCCCGAGGTTACGGGGAGCTGTTTTTT
.	TRBV3-1/TRBV3-2	TRBJ2-2	few	CASSRYLTGTNTGELFF	TGTGCCAGCAGCCGGTACTTGACAGGCACGAACACCGGGGAGCTGTTTTTT
.	TRBV10-1	TRBJ2-2	.	CASAKNTGELFF	TGCGCCAGCGCGAAGAACACCGGGGAGCTGTTTTTT
TRBD1	TRBV18	TRBJ1-1	.	CASSPKQGAGTEAFF	TGTGCCAGCTCCCCTAAACAGGGGGCTGGCACTGAAGCTTTCTTT
.	TRBV5-1	TRBJ2-7	few	CASSASSYEQYF	TGCGCCAGCAGCGCGAGCTCCTACGAGCAGTACTTC
.	TRBV7-8	TRBJ2-7	.	CASSHPGLDYEQYF	TGTGCCAGCAGCCACCCGGGACTTGACTACGAGCAGTACTTC
.	TRBV19	TRBJ2-1	.	CASSIITYNEQFF	TGTGCCAGTAGTATAATAACCTACAATGAGCAGTTCTTC
.	TRBV6-5	TRBJ2-1	once	CASSTGYNEQFF	TGTGCCAGCTCTACAGGGTACAATGAGCAGTTCTTC
TRBD2	TRBV3-1/TRBV3-2	TRBJ2-7	.	CASSQGAGGDYEQYF	TGTGCCAGCAGCCAGGGAGCGGGAGGGGACTACGAGCAGTACTTC
TRBD2	TRBV4-1	TRBJ2-3	once	CASSPGLAQGTQYF	TGCGCCAGCAGCCCGGGACTAGCCCAAGGCACGCAGTATTTT
TRBD2	TRBV9	TRBJ2-5	.	CASSGSGLAGGETQYF	TGTGCCAGCAGCGGGTCGGGACTAGCGGGAGGAGAGACCCAGTACTTC
.	TRBV11-2	TRBJ1-1	.	CASSLLNSKEGITEAFF	TGTGCCAGCAGCCTCCTAAACTCTAAGGAGGGTATAACTGAAGCTTTCTTT
TRBD2	TRBV24-1	TRBJ2-1	.	CATSDYSGGEQFF	TGTGCCACCAGTGATTATTCGGGAGGTGAGCAGTTCTTC
.	TRBV5-4	TRBJ1-1	.	CASSLSPNRGIILNTEAFF	TGTGCCAGCAGCTTGAGTCCGAACCGGGGTATTATTCTGAACACTGAAGCTTTCTTT
TRBD1	TRBV5-1	TRBJ1-4	.	CASSLGAGGSEKLFF	TGCGCCAGCAGCTTAGGGGCAGGGGGAAGTGAAAAACTGTTTTTT
.	TRBV29-1	TRBJ1-1	.	CSVDPTGKAFF	TGCAGCGTGGACCCCACAGGGAAAGCTTTCTTT
TRBD1	TRBV5-6	TRBJ2-7	.	CASSLDDRATYEQYF	TGTGCCAGCAGCTTGGATGACAGGGCCACCTACGAGCAGTACTTC
.	TRBV30	TRBJ1-4	once	CAWSLPTGGTNEKLFF	TGTGCCTGGAGTCTACCCACGGGGGGGACTAATGAAAAACTGTTTTTT